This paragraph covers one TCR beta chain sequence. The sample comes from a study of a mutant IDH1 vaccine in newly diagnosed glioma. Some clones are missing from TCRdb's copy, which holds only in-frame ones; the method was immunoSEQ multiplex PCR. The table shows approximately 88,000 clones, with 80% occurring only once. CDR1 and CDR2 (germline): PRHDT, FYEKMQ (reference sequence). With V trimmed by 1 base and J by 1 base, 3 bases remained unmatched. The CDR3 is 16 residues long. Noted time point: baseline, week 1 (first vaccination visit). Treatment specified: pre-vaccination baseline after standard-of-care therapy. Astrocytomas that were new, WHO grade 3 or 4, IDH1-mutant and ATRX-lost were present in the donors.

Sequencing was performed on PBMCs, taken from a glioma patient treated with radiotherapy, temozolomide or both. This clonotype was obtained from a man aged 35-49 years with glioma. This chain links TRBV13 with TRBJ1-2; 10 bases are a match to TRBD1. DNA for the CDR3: TGTGCCAGCAGCTTAGACGGGACAGGGGTTAACTATGGCTACACCTTC. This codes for CASSLDGTGVNYGYTF.